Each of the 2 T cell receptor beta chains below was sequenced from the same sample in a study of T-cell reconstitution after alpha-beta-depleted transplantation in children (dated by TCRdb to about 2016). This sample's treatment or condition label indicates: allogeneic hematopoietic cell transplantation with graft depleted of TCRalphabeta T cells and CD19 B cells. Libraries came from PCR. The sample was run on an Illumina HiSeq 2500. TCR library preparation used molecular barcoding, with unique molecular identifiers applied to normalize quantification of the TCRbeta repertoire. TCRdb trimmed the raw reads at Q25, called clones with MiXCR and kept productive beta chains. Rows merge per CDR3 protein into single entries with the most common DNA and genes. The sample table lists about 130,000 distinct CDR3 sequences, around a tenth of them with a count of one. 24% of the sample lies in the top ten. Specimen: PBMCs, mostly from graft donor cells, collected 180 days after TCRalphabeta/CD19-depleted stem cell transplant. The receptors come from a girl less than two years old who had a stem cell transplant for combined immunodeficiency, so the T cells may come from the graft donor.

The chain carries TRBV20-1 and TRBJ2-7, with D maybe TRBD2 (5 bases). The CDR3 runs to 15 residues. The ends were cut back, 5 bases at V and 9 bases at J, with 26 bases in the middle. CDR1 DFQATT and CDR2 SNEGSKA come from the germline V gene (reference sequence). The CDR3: CSAFDSDPSGRAQYF. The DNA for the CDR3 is TGCAGTGCTTTTGACTCCGACCCGAGTGGGAGAGCGCAGTACTTC.

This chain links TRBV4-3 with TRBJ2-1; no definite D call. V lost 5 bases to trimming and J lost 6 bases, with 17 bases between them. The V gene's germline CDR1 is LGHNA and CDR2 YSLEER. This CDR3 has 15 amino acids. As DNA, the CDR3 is TGCGCCAGCAGCGCGTCACACAGACGAGTCAATGAGCAGTTCTTC. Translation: CASSASHRRVNEQFF.